The 20 T cell receptor beta chains below all came from one sample that was sequenced in a study of T cell responses to AZD1222 COVID-19 vaccine. Here immunoSEQ multiplex PCR was the method, and the copy in TCRdb shows in-frame clones only, minus some. This table holds about 93,000 clones, 80% to 90% found once. This material consisted of peripheral blood, taken 28 days after the second AZD1222 dose. Receptor source: an adult who received the AZD1222 COVID-19 vaccine.

V gene TRBV5-5 combines with J gene TRBJ2-1; D remains ambiguous. This CDR3 region has 12 residues. In germline, CDR1 is SGHKS, CDR2 YYEKEE (reference sequence). V was pared by 2 bases and J by 10 bases, with 10 bases between. CDR3: CASSFATEEQFF. The DNA of the CDR3 is TGTGCCAGCAGCTTCGCCACCGAGGAGCAGTTCTTC.

This chain connects TRBV4-3 to TRBJ2-5, with TRBD2 matching 12 bases. Germline CDR1 reads LGHNA; CDR2 reads YSLEER. J gave up 4 bases and V 1 base, and 10 bases lay outside the gene matches. The CDR3 spans 18 residues. CDR3: CASSQASGGGLAGETQYF. CDR3 in DNA: TGCGCCAGCAGCCAAGCGAGCGGAGGGGGACTAGCGGGAGAGACCCAGTACTTC.

The rearrangement uses TRBV11-2 and TRBJ2-2; D gene ambiguous. V lost 5 bases and J 1 base, leaving 8 bases between the germline ends. Germline assignment: CDR1 SGHAT and CDR2 FQNNGV. The CDR3 totals 14 residues. The CDR3 is CASSLGWNTGELFF. The CDR3 DNA is TGTGCCAGCAGCCTAGGGTGGAACACCGGGGAGCTGTTTTTT.

This chain links TRBV9 with TRBJ1-3; D remains ambiguous. CDR1 is SGDLS, CDR2 YYNGEE, per germline. This CDR3 has 13 amino acids. V was cut by 0 bases and J by 4 bases, with 5 bases left in between. The CDR3 is CASSVGGGNTIYF. The CDR3 DNA reads TGTGCCAGCAGCGTAGGCGGAGGAAACACCATATATTTT.

The CDR3 loop reads CASSPATGTSGDNEQFF. The DNA for the CDR3 is TGCGCCAGCAGCCCTGCAACCGGGACTAGCGGGGACAATGAGCAGTTCTTC. This chain joins TRBV10-2 and TRBJ2-1; the match to TRBD2 covers 13 bases. This CDR3 is built from 17 residues. The junction had 10 bases not matched to a gene; V was cut back by 6 bases and J by 5 bases. Germline lookup yields CDR1 WSHSY and CDR2 SAAADI.

The chain links TRBV4-1 to TRBJ1-3, with D unresolved. This CDR3 spans 13 amino acids. Germline CDR1 and CDR2: MGHRA and YSYEKL. V was trimmed by 0 bases and J by 3 bases, leaving 3 bases between them. CDR3 sequence: CASSQERGNTIYF. Written as DNA, the CDR3 is TGCGCCAGCAGCCAAGAACGTGGAAACACCATATATTTT.

This sequence joins TRBV27 and TRBJ2-3; D gene uncertain. This CDR3 region has 9 residues. Trimming left V 11 bases short and J 4 bases short, with 4 bases between. Germline assignment: CDR1 MNHEY and CDR2 SMNVEV (reference sequence). The CDR3 sequence is CARSDTQYF. CDR3 nucleotides: TGTGCCCGATCAGATACGCAGTATTTT.

On this clone itself: This CDR3 is missing its conserved last phenylalanine or tryptophan, likely due to a read error. V and J are TRBV27 and TRBJ2-2; D not certain. With 6 bases removed from V and 0 bases from J, the gap between germline ends came to 11 bases. The CDR3 is 15 residues long. Germline CDR1 is MNHEY and CDR2 is SMNVEV (reference sequence). This CDR3 reads CASSPHRANTGELFS. CDR3 DNA: TGTGCCAGCAGCCCTCATAGAGCGAACACCGGGGAGCTGTTTTCT.

The gene calls are TRBV29-1 and TRBJ1-2; 7 positions agree with TRBD1. With V trimmed by 5 bases and J by 0 bases, 9 bases remained unmatched. This CDR3 has 15 residues. Germline V CDR1 and CDR2: SQVTM, ANQGSEA. DNA for the CDR3: TGCAGCGTTAATTCCGCCGGGACAGCTAACTATGGCTACACCTTC. Residues: CSVNSAGTANYGYTF.

This clone was recorded once. V is TRBV30 and J is TRBJ1-1, with no clear D. The germline CDR1 and CDR2 sequences are GTSNPN and SVGIG (reference sequence). CDR3 length equals 13 residues. The V and J ends lost 0 bases and 1 base respectively, with 6 bases between them. The CDR3 loop is CAWSVHTNTEAFF. The CDR3 region has the DNA TGTGCCTGGAGTGTACATACGAACACTGAAGCTTTCTTT.

The gene calls are TRBV29-1 and TRBJ1-4; D not certain. V gave up 3 bases and J gave up 7 bases, with 12 bases separating them. The CDR3 is 13 residues long. Per germline, CDR1 SQVTM and CDR2 ANQGSEA. The CDR3 DNA is TGCAGCGTTGAGGCGCAAGCCCCTGAAAAACTGTTTTTT. It codes for CSVEAQAPEKLFF.

CDR3 residues: CASSQDWAGVEYGYTF. CDR3 sequence (DNA): TGCGCCAGCAGCCAAGATTGGGCAGGCGTAGAGTATGGCTACACCTTC. V is TRBV4-1 and J is TRBJ1-2; D gene uncertain. Germline CDR1 is MGHRA and CDR2 is YSYEKL. The CDR3 contains 16 residues. The V end lost 0 bases, the J end lost 5 bases, and 16 bases lay between the germline ends.

The chain employs TRBV6-1 and TRBJ2-1, with D perhaps matching TRBD1 or TRBD2 (7 bases each). V lost 4 bases to trimming and J lost 5 bases, with 21 bases between them. This CDR3 has 17 residues. In germline, CDR1 is MNHNS, CDR2 SASEGT. The CDR3 here is CASSASTRGRGNNEQFF. The CDR3 DNA is TGTGCCAGCAGTGCCAGCACAAGGGGGCGGGGGAACAATGAGCAGTTCTTC.

This clone was recorded only once. This chain uses TRBV11-2 with TRBJ2-7; D unresolved. V was cut by 5 bases and J by 7 bases, with 18 bases left in between. There are 14 residues in the CDR3. Looked up from germline, CDR1 is SGHAT and CDR2 is FQNNGV. The CDR3 protein is CASSPLSGLGEQYF. CDR3 DNA sequence: TGTGCCAGCAGCCCCCTCTCCGGGTTAGGTGAGCAGTACTTC.

V and J are TRBV5-4 and TRBJ2-1, with D perhaps TRBD2 (5 bases). This CDR3 is 14 amino acids long. With 4 bases removed from V and 6 bases from J, the gap between germline ends came to 14 bases. Germline V lookup: CDR1 SGHNT, CDR2 YYREEE (reference sequence). The CDR3 loop reads CASSTTMPLNEQFF. The CDR3 DNA reads TGTGCCAGCAGCACGACTATGCCCCTCAATGAGCAGTTCTTC.

This rearrangement joins TRBV30 to TRBJ2-1, with D perhaps matching TRBD1 (6 bases). The V gene lost 4 bases and the J gene lost 5 bases, with 15 bases spanning the gap. Germline values: CDR1 GTSNPN, CDR2 SVGIG (reference sequence). The CDR3 extends over 14 amino acids. The CDR3 DNA sequence: TGTGCCTGGACGACAGGAGACTTAAACAATGAGCAGTTCTTC. This codes for CAWTTGDLNNEQFF.

This sequence joins TRBV10-1 and TRBJ1-2; D perhaps matches TRBD1 (5 bases). Between the trimmed V and J ends, which lost 3 bases and 3 bases, there was a span of 17 bases. CDR1 and CDR2 from the germline V gene are WNHNN and SYGVQD (reference sequence). CDR3 length: 16 amino acids. The CDR3 reads CASSDRVKAIDYGYTF. The CDR3 coding sequence is TGCGCCAGCAGTGACAGGGTAAAAGCTATTGACTATGGCTACACCTTC.

The chain couples TRBV7-8 to TRBJ2-3; no definite D call. The V gene lost 2 bases and the J gene lost 2 bases, with 8 bases spanning the gap. The CDR3 sequence is 14 residues long. CDR1 SGHVS and CDR2 FQNEAQ come from the germline V gene. The DNA for the CDR3 is TGTGCCAGCAGCTTATGGTACGACACAGATACGCAGTATTTT. This codes for CASSLWYDTDTQYF. The variable domain in full, completed from reference TRBV7-8 and TRBJ2-3, reads GAGVSQSPRYKVAKRGQDVALRCDPISGHVSLFWYQQALGQGPEFLTYFQNEAQLDKSGLPSDRFFAERPEGSVSTLKIQRTQQEDSAVYLCASSLWYDTDTQYFGPGTRLTVL.

The chain joins TRBV18 to TRBJ1-3; no clear D gene. This CDR3 spans 14 amino acids. CDR1 is KGHSH, CDR2 LQKENI, per germline. V gave up 3 bases and J gave up 0 bases, with 6 bases separating them. CDR3 residues: CASSPGGSGNTIYF. In DNA form, the CDR3 reads TGTGCCAGCTCACCCGGAGGCTCTGGAAACACCATATATTTT.

This chain joins TRBV5-4 and TRBJ2-1; TRBD1 agrees at 7 bases. J gave up 9 bases and V 4 bases, and 7 bases lay outside the gene matches. The CDR3 runs 13 residues. Germline V gene lookup returns CDR1 SGHNT and CDR2 YYREEE (reference sequence). CDR3 sequence: CASSSDRVAEQFF. DNA for the CDR3: TGTGCCAGCAGCAGCGACAGGGTAGCTGAGCAGTTCTTC.